These 27 T cell receptor beta chains came from one sample sequenced in a study of long-term antiretroviral therapy in people with HIV. Survey-level resolution applied to immunoSEQ assay v3.0. Only in-frame clones appear in the TCRdb table, and some are missing; sequencing was by immunoSEQ multiplex PCR. The top ten hold roughly 6.6% of the sample, which has roughly 23,000 clones, around 85% seen once. Sample: unsorted PBMCs, taken 1.5 years after starting antiretroviral therapy. All receptors derive from a man aged 30 to 45 with HIV.

The CDR3 coding sequence is TGTGCCAGCAGCCGGGGATCCTACGAGCAGTACTTC. The encoded protein is CASSRGSYEQYF. The chain links TRBV5-6 to TRBJ2-7; TRBD2 is a possible D gene (5 bases). In germline, CDR1 is SGHDT, CDR2 YYEEEE. This CDR3 spans 12 amino acids. With 4 bases removed from V and 1 base from J, the gap between germline ends came to 6 bases.

This clone is judged large (0.1 to 1%). For the CDR3, the DNA is TGTGCCTGGAGTGACAACACTGAAGCTTTCTTT. This encodes CAWSDNTEAFF. This chain joins TRBV30 and TRBJ1-1; D is uncertain. V lost 1 base, J lost 2 bases, and 2 bases lay in between. The CDR3 has 11 amino acids. In germline, CDR1 is GTSNPN, CDR2 SVGIG (reference sequence).

The chain couples TRBV30 to TRBJ2-5; D gene ambiguous. The germline V gene has CDR1 GTSNPN and CDR2 SVGIG (reference sequence). This CDR3 has 12 amino acids. Trimming stripped 2 bases from V and 0 bases from J, with 4 bases between. CDR3 protein: CAWSWYQETQYF. The CDR3 bases are TGTGCCTGGAGTTGGTACCAAGAGACCCAGTACTTC.

This chain uses TRBV7-8 with TRBJ2-1; tentatively, D is TRBD1 (6 bases). V was pared by 3 bases and J by 5 bases, with 11 bases between. The CDR3 consists of 14 residues. Germline assignment: CDR1 SGHVS and CDR2 FQNEAQ. CDR3: CASSFPQGNNEQFF. The CDR3 DNA is TGTGCCAGCAGCTTCCCCCAGGGGAACAATGAGCAGTTCTTC.

V is TRBV30 and J is TRBJ1-5; D is possibly TRBD1 (5 bases). V was shortened by 0 bases and J by 0 bases, with 12 bases between the two germline ends. Germline V gene data show CDR1 as GTSNPN and CDR2 as SVGIG (reference sequence). CDR3 length: 16 amino acids. The CDR3 DNA sequence: TGTGCCTGGAGTGTATTACGGGGGAATAGCAATCAGCCCCAGCATTTT. Translating gives CAWSVLRGNSNQPQHF. The entire variable domain, with the rest obtained from reference TRBV30 and TRBJ1-5, is as follows: SQTIHQWPATLVQPVGSPLSLECTVEGTSNPNLYWYRQAAGRGLQLLFYSVGIGQISSEVPQNLSASRPQDRQFILSSKKLLLSDSGFYLCAWSVLRGNSNQPQHFGDGTRLSIL.

This chain uses TRBV10-3 with TRBJ1-2, with D possibly matching TRBD1 (6 bases). Germline CDR1 and CDR2: ENHRY and SYGVKD. CDR3 size: 14 residues. Between the trimmed V and J ends, which lost 1 base and 0 bases, there was a span of 6 bases. The CDR3 here is CAISEYRANYGYTF. The CDR3 DNA sequence: TGTGCCATCAGTGAGTACAGGGCTAACTATGGCTACACCTTC.

The chain uses TRBV11-3 and TRBJ1-1, with 7 bases matching TRBD1. This CDR3 has 14 amino acids. Looked up from germline, CDR1 is SGHNT and CDR2 is YENEEA. The J segment lost 4 bases and the V segment lost 5 bases, leaving 7 bases of the junction unmatched. CDR3 in DNA: TGTGCCAGCAGCCCGACAGGGAGGTCCACTGAAGCTTTCTTT. It yields the protein CASSPTGRSTEAFF.

This clone was seen a few times. The chain has TRBV4-1 and TRBJ2-7, with D possibly matching TRBD1 (6 bases). V shed 0 bases and J shed 4 bases, with 10 bases lying between them. The CDR3 runs 14 residues. Germline-derived CDR1 and CDR2 are MGHRA and YSYEKL. The CDR3: CASSQDQGIYEQYF. CDR3 bases: TGCGCCAGCAGCCAAGACCAGGGGATTTACGAGCAGTACTTC.

Here the CDR3 reads CASGKGETQPQHF. CDR3 coding DNA: TGTGCCAGCGGCAAAGGGGAGACTCAGCCCCAGCATTTT. This chain connects TRBV7-6 to TRBJ1-5; tentatively, D is TRBD1 (5 bases). This CDR3 comprises 13 residues. Germline CDR1 SGHVS, CDR2 FNYEAQ. V lost 8 bases to trimming and J lost 6 bases, with 14 bases between them.

The rearrangement links TRBV7-3 to TRBJ1-1, with 9 bases identical to TRBD1. V lost 4 bases and J lost 3; bases outside the gene matches: 3. The CDR3 spans 14 residues. CDR1 is SGHTA, CDR2 FQGTGA, per germline. The CDR3 coding sequence is TGTGCCAGCAGCTCACAGGGGGCTGACACTGAAGCTTTCTTT. Protein sequence: CASSSQGADTEAFF. The whole variable domain, remainder taken from reference TRBV7-3 and TRBJ1-1, is GAGVSQTPSNKVTEKGKYVELRCDPISGHTALYWYRQSLGQGPEFLIYFQGTGAADDSGLPNDRFFAVRPEGSVSTLKIQRTERGDSAVYLCASSSQGADTEAFFGQGTRLTVV.

The J gene is TRBJ1-2, the V gene TRBV9; 11 bases fit TRBD1. Germline assignment: CDR1 SGDLS and CDR2 YYNGEE. Trimming removed 2 bases from V and 4 bases from J; junction bases left unmatched: 7. This CDR3 has 16 residues. The CDR3, as DNA: TGTGCCAGCAGCGTCCAAACCGGGACAGGGGGCTATGGCTACACCTTC. Translated, it gives CASSVQTGTGGYGYTF.

The rearrangement links TRBV5-6 to TRBJ2-3; D unresolved. Germline V gives CDR1 SGHDT, CDR2 YYEEEE. CDR3 length: 13 amino acids. V gave up 0 bases and J gave up 5 bases, with 7 bases separating them. The CDR3 loop reads CASSLEEVDTQYF. DNA for the CDR3: TGTGCCAGCAGCTTGGAAGAGGTAGATACGCAGTATTTT.

The table lists this clone with a few counts. The chain employs TRBV30 and TRBJ2-1; the D gene is possibly TRBD1 (6 bases). V was trimmed by 7 bases and J by 1 base, leaving 14 bases between them. The CDR3 runs to 14 residues. The germline CDR1 and CDR2 sequences are GTSNPN and SVGIG (reference sequence). The CDR3 reads CAYLRQGSYNEQFF. In DNA, the CDR3 is TGTGCCTACCTAAGGCAGGGGTCCTACAATGAGCAGTTCTTC. The full variable domain, in which reference TRBV30 and TRBJ2-1 provide the parts outside the CDR3, is SQTIHQWPATLVQPVGSPLSLECTVEGTSNPNLYWYRQAAGRGLQLLFYSVGIGQISSEVPQNLSASRPQDRQFILSSKKLLLSDSGFYLCAYLRQGSYNEQFFGPGTRLTVL.

This chain joins TRBV28 and TRBJ1-3; the match to TRBD1 covers 10 bases. Looked up from germline, CDR1 is MDHEN and CDR2 is SYDVKM. V dropped 6 bases and J dropped 8; count of bases not matched to a gene: 7. CDR3 length equals 14 residues. CDR3: CASSGDRGRDTIYF. CDR3 coding DNA: TGTGCCAGCAGCGGAGACAGGGGGCGGGACACCATATATTTT.

V is TRBV5-4 and J is TRBJ2-1, with D hard to call. Germline-derived CDR1 and CDR2 are SGHNT and YYREEE (reference sequence). The CDR3 is 12 residues long. V was shortened by 4 bases and J by 7 bases, with 9 bases between the two germline ends. This CDR3 is CASSPINNEQFF. CDR3 DNA sequence: TGTGCCAGCAGCCCCATCAATAATGAGCAGTTCTTC.

V usage is TRBV27 and J usage is TRBJ2-7; a weak D match, TRBD1 (6 bases). CDR3 length: 14 amino acids. V lost 5 bases and J 7 bases, leaving 18 bases between the germline ends. CDR1 and CDR2 (germline): MNHEY, SMNVEV (reference sequence). The DNA of the CDR3 is TGTGCCAGCAGTCCGGGACAAGGGGCAGGGGAGCAGTACTTC. As protein: CASSPGQGAGEQYF.

The chain is built from TRBV19 and TRBJ2-7, with 9 bases aligning to TRBD1. Germline lookup yields CDR1 LNHDA and CDR2 SQIVND (reference sequence). Losses at the gene ends were 7 bases for V and 3 bases for J; bases not matched to a gene: 7. The CDR3 totals 14 residues. CDR3 amino acids: CASTPGQGLYEQYF. CDR3 coding DNA: TGTGCCAGTACCCCGGGACAGGGCCTCTACGAGCAGTACTTC.

V and J are TRBV18 and TRBJ1-2; D remains ambiguous. The V gene lost 2 bases and the J gene lost 5 bases, with 12 bases spanning the gap. From germline, CDR1 is KGHSH and CDR2 LQKENI. The CDR3 has 14 amino acids. The CDR3 here is CASSPERDGYGYTF. CDR3 nucleotide sequence: TGTGCCAGCTCACCAGAAAGAGACGGGTATGGCTACACCTTC.

The chain employs TRBV6-5 and TRBJ2-7, with 7 bases that match TRBD2. The CDR3 runs 13 residues. Germline CDR1 reads MNHEY; CDR2 reads SVGAGI. The J segment lost 4 bases and the V segment lost 7 bases, leaving 7 bases of the junction unmatched. Here the CDR3 DNA reads TGTGCCAGCACCCCCAGGGAGGGTTACGAGCAGTACTTC. Encoded protein: CASTPREGYEQYF.

This chain joins TRBV27 and TRBJ1-2; 7 nucleotides agree with TRBD1. CDR3 length: 15 residues. Germline values: CDR1 MNHEY, CDR2 SMNVEV (reference sequence). The ends lost 7 bases at V and 3 bases at J; junction bases unmatched: 11. In nucleotides, the CDR3 is TGTGCCAGCACCGCCTCTGCACAGGGGTACTATGGCTACACCTTC. Translating it yields CASTASAQGYYGYTF.

The chain uses TRBV5-6 and TRBJ2-2; D is unclear. The germline V gene encodes CDR1 SGHDT and CDR2 YYEEEE. The CDR3 is made up of 13 amino acids. The germline V and J ends were trimmed by 0 bases and 3 bases, with 3 bases remaining between them. CDR3 bases: TGTGCCAGCAGCTTGGGATACACCGGGGAGCTGTTTTTT. It codes for CASSLGYTGELFF.

The chain has TRBV4-1 and TRBJ2-3; D gene unclear. The CDR3 has 13 amino acids. Per germline, CDR1 MGHRA and CDR2 YSYEKL. With 0 bases removed from V and 9 bases from J, the gap between germline ends came to 10 bases. CDR3 bases: TGCGCCAGCAGCCAAGATACGGGTGGAACGCAGTATTTT. Translating gives CASSQDTGGTQYF.

This chain connects TRBV6-5 to TRBJ1-2, with TRBD1 as a possible D gene (6 bases). Trimming pared 7 bases from V and 2 bases from J, leaving 11 bases between. Per the germline V gene, CDR1 is MNHEY and CDR2 is SVGAGI. This CDR3 has 13 residues. The CDR3 is CASTEGENYGYTF. The CDR3 DNA sequence: TGTGCCAGCACCGAGGGGGAGAACTATGGCTACACCTTC.

The CDR3 nucleotides read TGTGCCAGCAGCTTAGTCGTCTACGAGCAGTACTTC. Its protein is CASSLVVYEQYF. This chain links TRBV7-9 with TRBJ2-7; no reliable D call. V was pared by 1 base and J by 3 bases, with 4 bases between. Germline assignment: CDR1 SEHNR and CDR2 FQNEAQ (reference sequence). The CDR3 length is 12 residues.

This rearrangement joins TRBV19 to TRBJ1-5; no reliable D call. Germline lookup yields CDR1 LNHDA and CDR2 SQIVND (reference sequence). This CDR3 is 14 amino acids long. With 8 bases removed from V and 4 bases from J, the gap between germline ends came to 15 bases. The CDR3 loop reads CASHRLGKNQPQHF. DNA for the CDR3: TGTGCCAGTCACCGATTGGGGAAAAATCAGCCCCAGCATTTT.

Here the CDR3 DNA reads TGCAGCGCCCGACAGGGGGACACTGAAGCTTTCTTT. Protein: CSARQGDTEAFF. The chain carries TRBV29-1 and TRBJ1-1, with TRBD1 matching over 9 bases. Germline CDR1 is SQVTM and CDR2 is ANQGSEA. The CDR3 loop spans 12 amino acids. J was trimmed by 3 bases and V by 7 bases; bases with no gene match: 3.

The rearrangement links TRBV7-2 to TRBJ2-5; perhaps D is TRBD1 or TRBD2 (5 bases each). The CDR3 has 13 amino acids. Deletions cut 4 bases from V and 5 bases from J, with 11 bases between. Germline V gene data show CDR1 as SGHTA and CDR2 as FQGNSA. Here the CDR3 reads CASSSSWGETQYF. The CDR3 DNA is TGTGCCAGCAGCTCCTCATGGGGGGAGACCCAGTACTTC.